Listed below are T cell receptor beta chains from one sample, sequenced in a study of T cells after yellow fever vaccination. From the 5' RACE reads, TCRdb called clonotypes with MiXCR, one entry per CDR3 protein. Among 300,000 to 350,000 distinct CDR3 sequences listed, 4% were seen once. The source was PBMCs, collected 5 days after the yellow fever booster vaccination. The source of these receptors is a man aged 18 to 29 who received the YFV17D yellow fever vaccine. The CDR3 runs from the conserved cysteine through the conserved F or W. The D gene is left open where the match is weak. Rows may omit the clone size; those that give it use once, few, many or a size class.

d_gene	abundance	len	v_gene	j_gene	CDR3aa	CDR3nt
TRBD2	few	17	TRBV12-3/TRBV12-4	TRBJ2-6	CASRPRQGLSGANVLTF	TGTGCCAGCAGACCCCGGCAGGGACTAAGTGGGGCCAACGTCCTGACTTTC
TRBD2	many	14	TRBV3-1	TRBJ2-2	CAISGGRNTGELFF	TGTGCCATTAGCGGGGGCCGGAACACCGGGGAGCTGTTTTTT
TRBD2	few	14	TRBV20-1	TRBJ2-1	CSARLAGRNNEQFF	TGCAGTGCTAGGTTAGCGGGAAGAAACAATGAGCAGTTCTTC
NA	few	15	TRBV7-2	TRBJ2-1	CASSLSVPIYNEQFF	TGTGCCAGCAGCTTATCAGTTCCCATTTACAATGAGCAGTTCTTC
TRBD1	many	15	TRBV7-9	TRBJ2-5	CASSLARQGRETQYF	TGTGCCAGCAGCTTAGCGAGACAGGGGAGAGAGACCCAGTACTTC
TRBD1	NA	16	TRBV7-8	TRBJ2-3	CASSFRRQGGTDTQYF	TGTGCCAGCAGCTTTCGCCGACAGGGCGGCACAGATACGCAGTATTTT
TRBD1	NA	16	TRBV12-3/TRBV12-4	TRBJ1-1	CASSSGTGGFDTEAFF	TGTGCCAGCAGTTCTGGAACAGGGGGTTTTGACACTGAAGCTTTCTTT
TRBD1	few	11	TRBV5-8	TRBJ1-1	CASSRQGEAFF	TGTGCCAGCAGCCGACAGGGTGAAGCTTTCTTT
NA	many	13	TRBV4-2	TRBJ2-7	CASSQADRNEQYF	TGTGCCAGCAGCCAAGCCGACAGAAACGAGCAGTACTTC
NA	many	13	TRBV7-9	TRBJ1-2	CASSPQNPYGYTF	TGTGCCAGCAGCCCTCAGAATCCCTATGGCTACACCTTC
NA	NA	15	TRBV7-2	TRBJ2-5	CASSLQTGGVETQYF	TGTGCCAGCAGTCTACAAACAGGGGGGGTGGAGACCCAGTACTTC
TRBD1	NA	14	TRBV2	TRBJ2-1	CASSAFRGSNEQFF	TGTGCCAGCAGTGCCTTCAGGGGGAGCAATGAGCAGTTCTTC
TRBD2	many	14	TRBV7-3	TRBJ2-3	CASSLLSGGDTQYF	TGTGCCAGCAGCTTACTCAGCGGGGGGGATACGCAGTATTTT
NA	once	15	TRBV5-1	TRBJ1-6	CASSPPPDGLHLVHF	TGCGCCAGCAGCCCTCCCCCCGATGGCCTCCATCTCGTCCACTTT
NA	few	16	TRBV5-1	TRBJ2-5	CASSLAGTVYQETQYF	TGCGCCAGCAGCTTGGCCGGGACGGTGTACCAAGAGACCCAGTACTTC